These 32 T cell receptor beta chains share one sample of origin, sequenced in a study of T-cell reconstitution after alpha-beta-depleted transplantation in children. The TCRbeta library incorporated unique molecular identifiers. TCRdb reprocessed the PCR reads via MiXCR and lists one record per CDR3 protein. The data contain approximately 98,000 distinct CDR3 sequences, about 6.5% of them seen just once; the ten biggest clones take up roughly 24%. The material was PBMCs, mostly from graft donor cells, obtained 360 days after TCRalphabeta/CD19-depleted stem cell transplant. The receptor set was obtained from a male patient between 2 and 10 years old who had a stem cell transplant for acute lymphoblastic leukemia, so the T cells may come from the graft donor.

This clonotype was found a few times. This chain joins TRBV7-6 and TRBJ2-2; 10 bases fit TRBD2. The V segment lost 1 base and the J segment 0 bases; nucleotides outside the gene matches: 2. This CDR3 contains 17 residues. Per the germline V gene, CDR1 is SGHVS and CDR2 is FNYEAQ. For the CDR3, the DNA is TGTGCCAGCAGCTTAGGCGGGACTAGCGCGAACACCGGGGAGCTGTTTTTT. Translation: CASSLGGTSANTGELFF.

This clonotype was counted many times. The V call is TRBV4-3, the J call TRBJ2-7; D possibly corresponds to TRBD2 (5 bases). The V gene's germline CDR1 is LGHNA and CDR2 YSLEER. The CDR3 is made up of 14 amino acids. The V end was cut by 0 bases, the J end by 4 bases, with 10 bases between. The CDR3 bases are TGCGCCAGCAGCCAAGAGATTGGAGGTTACGAGCAGTACTTC. Encoded protein: CASSQEIGGYEQYF.

This clonotype appeared many times. The rearrangement links TRBV20-1 to TRBJ2-7; no reliable D call. Germline lookup yields CDR1 DFQATT and CDR2 SNEGSKA (reference sequence). The CDR3 sequence is 15 residues long. V was trimmed by 0 bases and J by 3 bases, leaving 15 bases between them. The DNA of the CDR3 is TGCAGTGCTAGAGATACTGACAATTCCTTCTACGAGCAGTACTTC. Protein sequence: CSARDTDNSFYEQYF.

This clonotype has a count of ten or more. This CDR3 is CASSLKGQGRGEQFF. Here the CDR3 DNA reads TGCGCCAGCAGCTTAAAGGGACAGGGAAGGGGTGAGCAGTTCTTC. This chain links TRBV5-1 with TRBJ2-1; the match to TRBD1 covers 9 bases. CDR3 length equals 15 residues. With 2 bases clipped from V and 9 bases from J, the junction kept 9 bases outside the gene matches. CDR1 and CDR2 (germline): SGHRS, YFSETQ.

Turning to this clonotype: A much larger clone lies one base from this, so it may be a read error. This rearrangement joins TRBV5-1 to TRBJ1-1, with D tentatively TRBD1 (5 bases). CDR1 is SGHRS and CDR2 is YFSETQ in the germline V gene. The CDR3 is 14 residues long. CDR3 loop: CVSTTGRKNTEAFF. In nucleotides, the CDR3 is TGCGTCAGCACTACGGGACGTAAGAACACTGAAGCTTTCTTT. Variable domain in full (rest from reference TRBV5-1 and TRBJ1-1): KAGVTQTPRYLIKTRGQQVTLSCSPISGHRSVSWYQQTPGQGLQFLFEYFSETQRNKGNFPGRFSGRQFSNSRSEMNVSTLELGDSALYLCVSTTGRKNTEAFFGQGTRLTVV.

This clonotype came up many times. The V call is TRBV19, the J call TRBJ1-2; D unresolved. CDR3 size: 10 residues. In germline, CDR1 is LNHDA, CDR2 SQIVND (reference sequence). V gave up 5 bases and J gave up 3 bases, with 1 base separating them. CDR3: CASSDYGYTF. The CDR3 nucleotides read TGTGCCAGTAGTGACTATGGCTACACCTTC.

The chain couples TRBV19 to TRBJ2-2, with D unclear. The length of the CDR3 is 13 residues. Germline V gene data show CDR1 as LNHDA and CDR2 as SQIVND (reference sequence). V was pared by 4 bases and J by 0 bases, with 3 bases between. This CDR3 is CASSSANTGELFF. CDR3 bases: TGTGCCAGTAGTAGTGCGAACACCGGGGAGCTGTTTTTT.

This clonotype was seen repeatedly, ten times or more. The V gene is TRBV4-1, the J gene TRBJ2-2; D may match TRBD1 or TRBD2 (6 bases each). Germline V CDR1 and CDR2: MGHRA, YSYEKL. Trimming shortened V by 0 bases and J by 4 bases, and 18 bases separated the two germline ends. This CDR3 contains 18 residues. The CDR3 DNA follows: TGCGCCAGCAGCCAAGATTCAGGGTATCGGGGGCTCACCGGGGAGCTGTTTTTT. Its protein is CASSQDSGYRGLTGELFF.

This chain joins TRBV7-3 and TRBJ2-7, with D possibly being TRBD1 (6 bases). Trimming cost V 3 bases and J 6 bases, with 9 bases left between them. In germline, CDR1 is SGHTA, CDR2 FQGTGA. The CDR3 spans 12 residues. CDR3 loop: CASSFGGSEQYF. Written as DNA, the CDR3 is TGTGCCAGCAGCTTTGGGGGCTCCGAGCAGTACTTC.

The J gene is TRBJ2-7, the V gene TRBV6-5; D might be TRBD1 or TRBD2, each matching 6 bases. This CDR3 comprises 14 residues. The V gene lost 1 base and the J gene lost 4 bases, with 11 bases spanning the gap. Germline V gives CDR1 MNHEY, CDR2 SVGAGI. The CDR3 protein is CASSYWAGTYEQYF. Written as DNA, the CDR3 is TGTGCCAGCAGTTACTGGGCGGGGACATACGAGCAGTACTTC.

There are many counts of this clonotype. The chain employs TRBV29-1 and TRBJ2-7; 7 positions agree with TRBD1. CDR3 size: 11 residues. The V gene end was trimmed by 6 bases and the J gene end by 2 bases; junction bases not matched to a gene: 1. Looked up from germline, CDR1 is SQVTM and CDR2 is ANQGSEA. Here the CDR3 reads CSVTGPYEQYF. The DNA for the CDR3 is TGCAGCGTGACAGGGCCCTACGAGCAGTACTTC.

The V and J genes are TRBV7-9 and TRBJ2-7; D call uncertain. Trimming took 2 bases from V and 2 from J, leaving 13 bases between them. The CDR3 spans 15 residues. CDR1 is SEHNR and CDR2 is FQNEAQ in the germline V gene (reference sequence). In DNA form, the CDR3 reads TGTGCCAGCAGCTTAAGACCAGGAGAGCCCTACGAGCAGTACTTC. It translates to CASSLRPGEPYEQYF.

This clonotype showed up many times. The gene calls are TRBV9 and TRBJ1-5; 7 nucleotides line up with TRBD1. In germline, CDR1 is SGDLS, CDR2 YYNGEE. The CDR3 length is 16 residues. The junction had 7 bases not matched to a gene; V was cut back by 4 bases and J by 0 bases. Written as DNA, the CDR3 is TGTGCCAGCAGCCCAGGGGGGGGGAATAGCAATCAGCCCCAGCATTTT. Its translation: CASSPGGGNSNQPQHF.

This clonotype was detected ten times or more. The chain joins TRBV6-1 to TRBJ1-1; D gene ambiguous. The germline V gene has CDR1 MNHNS and CDR2 SASEGT. V was clipped by 6 bases and J by 6 bases, with 17 bases between them. The CDR3 is 14 residues long. CDR3 in amino acids: CASRDIRKEPEAFF. CDR3 coding DNA: TGTGCCAGCAGAGATATCCGAAAGGAGCCTGAAGCTTTCTTT.

This clonotype was counted ten times or more. The V and J genes are TRBV27 and TRBJ2-7; D is uncertain. Per germline, CDR1 MNHEY and CDR2 SMNVEV (reference sequence). Trimming left V 1 base short and J 2 bases short, with 9 bases between. This CDR3 comprises 14 residues. In DNA, the CDR3 is TGTGCCAGCAGTTTATGGGGTGGGGCCTACGAGCAGTACTTC. Amino acid sequence: CASSLWGGAYEQYF.

The table lists this clonotype with many counts. The chain couples TRBV29-1 to TRBJ2-1; 15 positions agree with TRBD2. The germline V gene encodes CDR1 SQVTM and CDR2 ANQGSEA. The CDR3 spans 17 residues. Germline trimming cut 7 bases from V and 4 bases from J; bases unmatched to any gene: 11. The CDR3 loop reads CSDRTSGRAGKYNEQFF. CDR3 DNA: TGCAGCGACCGGACTAGCGGGAGGGCCGGAAAGTACAATGAGCAGTTCTTC.

This clonotype was observed a handful of times. The chain is built from TRBV4-3 and TRBJ1-5; unclear D gene. Germline loops: CDR1 LGHNA, CDR2 YSLEER. Trimming shortened V by 0 bases and J by 0 bases, and 15 bases separated the two germline ends. This CDR3 is 18 amino acids long. The CDR3 loop is CASSQDPYHAYSNQPQHF. In nucleotides, the CDR3 is TGCGCCAGCAGCCAAGATCCCTATCATGCATATAGCAATCAGCCCCAGCATTTT.

The chain carries TRBV7-8 and TRBJ2-7, with D unresolved. Trimming took 1 base from V and 9 from J, leaving 10 bases between them. Germline CDR1 reads SGHVS; CDR2 reads FQNEAQ. This CDR3 has 12 amino acids. CDR3 DNA: TGTGCCAGCAGCTTAGGGGCGTTTGGGCAGTACTTC. Translation: CASSLGAFGQYF. Variable domain in full (rest from reference TRBV7-8 and TRBJ2-7): GAGVSQSPRYKVAKRGQDVALRCDPISGHVSLFWYQQALGQGPEFLTYFQNEAQLDKSGLPSDRFFAERPEGSVSTLKIQRTQQEDSAVYLCASSLGAFGQYFGPGTRLTVT.

This clonotype was seen at least ten times. The chain combines TRBV5-6 with TRBJ2-2; D unresolved. CDR1 and CDR2 (germline): SGHDT, YYEEEE. The CDR3 is 11 residues long. Trimming shortened V by 2 bases and J by 9 bases, and 5 bases separated the two germline ends. In DNA form, the CDR3 reads TGTGCCAGCAGCTTCAACAGGGAGCTGTTTTTT. As protein: CASSFNRELFF.

This clonotype was observed at least ten times. This chain's CDR3 is CASSSGLVDEQFF. The DNA for the CDR3 is TGTGCCAGCAGCTCTGGACTAGTGGATGAGCAGTTCTTC. V and J are TRBV7-9 and TRBJ2-1; 7 bases match TRBD2. The ends lost 4 bases at V and 8 bases at J; junction bases unmatched: 5. The CDR3 runs 13 residues. Germline V gene sequence: CDR1 SEHNR, CDR2 FQNEAQ (reference sequence).

This clonotype showed up just a few times. The genes are TRBV6-2 or TRBV6-3 and TRBJ2-1; 13 nucleotides align to TRBD2. This CDR3 has 15 amino acids. Trimming took 5 bases from V and 7 from J; bases not matched to a gene: 5. Germline-derived CDR1 and CDR2 are MNHEY and SVGEGT. The CDR3 bases are TGTGCCAGCAGTCTGACTAGCGGGGGGAGTAATGAGCAGTTCTTC. Encoded protein: CASSLTSGGSNEQFF.

This clonotype was detected ten times or more. The rearrangement joins TRBV6-2 or TRBV6-3 to TRBJ2-7, with 9 bases fitting TRBD1. The CDR3 has 12 residues. Germline-derived CDR1 and CDR2 are MNHEY and SVGEGT. With 2 bases clipped from V and 7 bases from J, the junction kept 0 bases outside the gene matches. This chain's CDR3 is CASSYGTGEQYF. CDR3 bases: TGTGCCAGCAGTTACGGGACAGGGGAGCAGTACTTC.

This clonotype was counted ten times or more. V usage is TRBV5-1 and J usage is TRBJ2-7; D is ambiguous. The CDR3 has 14 amino acids. The germline gives CDR1 SGHRS, CDR2 YFSETQ. The V and J ends lost 0 bases and 2 bases respectively, with 9 bases between them. In nucleotides, the CDR3 is TGCGCCAGCAGCTTGGAGACTTGGGCCTACGAGCAGTACTTC. It yields the protein CASSLETWAYEQYF.

This clonotype has more than one count but fewer than ten. The chain has TRBV12-3 or TRBV12-4 and TRBJ2-3, with 11 bases fitting TRBD2. There are 16 residues in the CDR3. Unmatched junction bases numbered 9, after V lost 7 bases and J lost 3 bases. CDR3 in DNA: TGTGCCAGCACCCCCGGGACTAGCGGTTATACAGATACGCAGTATTTT. It translates to CASTPGTSGYTDTQYF.

This CDR3 reads CASSPLPAGKETQYF. In DNA, the CDR3 is TGTGCCAGCAGCCCTCTCCCGGCAGGGAAAGAGACCCAGTACTTC. This chain connects TRBV7-8 to TRBJ2-5; possibly TRBD1 for D (5 bases). V was trimmed by 5 bases and J by 3 bases, leaving 16 bases between them. Germline CDR1 is SGHVS and CDR2 is FQNEAQ. The length of the CDR3 is 15 residues.

This clonotype was detected ten times or more. The chain carries TRBV4-3 and TRBJ2-7; D gene ambiguous. Germline V gives CDR1 LGHNA, CDR2 YSLEER. CDR3 size: 16 residues. Between the trimmed V and J ends, which lost 1 base and 2 bases, there was a span of 15 bases. This chain's CDR3 is CASSQGVGSTTYEQYF. The CDR3 coding sequence is TGCGCCAGCAGCCAAGGTGTAGGAAGTACTACCTACGAGCAGTACTTC.

Comments on this clonotype: This may arise from a read error, as a much more abundant clone is one base away. The J gene is TRBJ2-3, the V gene TRBV11-2; D gene uncertain. The CDR3 covers 13 residues. Germline V CDR1 and CDR2: SGHAT, FQNNGV. The CDR3 reads CASSLLGTDMQYF. CDR3 nucleotide sequence: TGTGCCAGCAGCCTCCTGGGCACAGATATGCAGTATTTT.

Ten or more counts support this clonotype. The chain carries TRBV7-9 and TRBJ2-1; 9 nucleotides agree with TRBD2. Germline values: CDR1 SEHNR, CDR2 FQNEAQ (reference sequence). The CDR3 sequence is 14 residues long. The ends lost 5 bases at V and 5 bases at J; junction bases unmatched: 4. The DNA for the CDR3 is TGTGCCAGCAGCCCGACTAGCGGCGACAATGAGCAGTTCTTC. Translating gives CASSPTSGDNEQFF. Based on the CDR3 plus reference TRBV7-9 and TRBJ2-1, the full variable domain is DTGVSQNPRHKITKRGQNVTFRCDPISEHNRLYWYRQTLGQGPEFLTYFQNEAQLEKSRLLSDRFSAERPKGSFSTLEIQRTEQGDSAMYLCASSPTSGDNEQFFGPGTRLTVL.

This clonotype was counted ten times or more. The gene calls are TRBV5-1 and TRBJ1-1; D remains unclear. CDR1 is SGHRS and CDR2 is YFSETQ in the germline V gene. The ends were cut back, 2 bases at V and 1 base at J, with 12 bases in the middle. The CDR3 is 15 residues long. In nucleotides, the CDR3 is TGCGCCAGCAGCTTACCTTGGACCCCGAACACTGAAGCTTTCTTT. This encodes CASSLPWTPNTEAFF.

This clonotype appeared a single time. V usage is TRBV2 and J usage is TRBJ2-7; possible D gene TRBD1, 6 bases. This CDR3 spans 15 amino acids. Germline CDR1 reads SNHLY; CDR2 reads FYNNEI. The germline V and J ends were trimmed by 10 bases and 0 bases, with 19 bases remaining between them. In DNA, the CDR3 is TGTGCCACCGACGAAACCGACAGGCCCTCCTACGAGCAGTACTTC. This codes for CATDETDRPSYEQYF.

This chain uses TRBV28 with TRBJ2-1; possible D gene TRBD2, 6 bases. Germline V lookup: CDR1 MDHEN, CDR2 SYDVKM. Trimming took 8 bases from V and 0 from J, leaving 14 bases between them. The CDR3 contains 15 residues. The CDR3 loop is CASLSTAGSYNEQFF. CDR3 bases: TGTGCCAGCTTATCGACAGCGGGCTCCTACAATGAGCAGTTCTTC.

This clonotype was observed many times. The V gene is TRBV6-5, the J gene TRBJ2-5; tentative D call: TRBD2 (6 bases). This CDR3 has 15 residues. Germline-derived CDR1 and CDR2 are MNHEY and SVGAGI. Trimming shortened V by 0 bases and J by 4 bases, and 12 bases separated the two germline ends. For the CDR3, the DNA is TGTGCCAGCAGTTACTCGCAGGGACTGGGAGAGACCCAGTACTTC. Protein sequence: CASSYSQGLGETQYF.